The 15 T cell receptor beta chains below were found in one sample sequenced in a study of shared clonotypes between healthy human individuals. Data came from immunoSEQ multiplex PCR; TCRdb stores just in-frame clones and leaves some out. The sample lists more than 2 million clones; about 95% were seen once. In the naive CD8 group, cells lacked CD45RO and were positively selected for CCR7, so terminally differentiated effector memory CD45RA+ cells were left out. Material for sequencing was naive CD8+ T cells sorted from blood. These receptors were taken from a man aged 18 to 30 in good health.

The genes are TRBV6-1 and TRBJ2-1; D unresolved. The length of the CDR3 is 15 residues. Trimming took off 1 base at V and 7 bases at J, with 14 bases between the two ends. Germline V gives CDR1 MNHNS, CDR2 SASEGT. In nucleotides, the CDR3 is TGTGCCAGCAGTGAAGAGGCACCTGCCTTGAATGAGCAGTTCTTC. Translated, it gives CASSEEAPALNEQFF.

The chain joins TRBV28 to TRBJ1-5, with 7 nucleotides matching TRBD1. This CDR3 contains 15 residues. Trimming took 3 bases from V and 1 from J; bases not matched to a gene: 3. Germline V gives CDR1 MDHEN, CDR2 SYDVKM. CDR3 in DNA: TGTGCCAGCAGTTTCGAGACAGGGAGCAATCAGCCCCAGCATTTT. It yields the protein CASSFETGSNQPQHF.

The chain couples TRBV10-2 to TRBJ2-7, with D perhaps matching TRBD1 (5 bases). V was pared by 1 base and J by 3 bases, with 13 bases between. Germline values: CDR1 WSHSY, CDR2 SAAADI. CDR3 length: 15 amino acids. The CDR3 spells CASSELSGWVYEQYF. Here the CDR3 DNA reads TGCGCCAGCAGTGAGTTGTCAGGGTGGGTCTACGAGCAGTACTTC.

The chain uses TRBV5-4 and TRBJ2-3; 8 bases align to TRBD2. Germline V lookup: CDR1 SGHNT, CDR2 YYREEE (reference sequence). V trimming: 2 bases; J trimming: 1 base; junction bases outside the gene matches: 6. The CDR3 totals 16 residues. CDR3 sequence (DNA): TGTGCCAGCAGCTTATTGGCGGGGGGTCGCACAGATACGCAGTATTTT. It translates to CASSLLAGGRTDTQYF.

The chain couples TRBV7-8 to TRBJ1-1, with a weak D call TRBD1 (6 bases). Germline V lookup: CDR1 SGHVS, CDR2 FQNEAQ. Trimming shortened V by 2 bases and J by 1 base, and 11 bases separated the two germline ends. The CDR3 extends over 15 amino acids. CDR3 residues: CASSLHTGTNTEAFF. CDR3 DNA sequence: TGTGCCAGCAGCTTACACACAGGGACGAACACTGAAGCTTTCTTT.

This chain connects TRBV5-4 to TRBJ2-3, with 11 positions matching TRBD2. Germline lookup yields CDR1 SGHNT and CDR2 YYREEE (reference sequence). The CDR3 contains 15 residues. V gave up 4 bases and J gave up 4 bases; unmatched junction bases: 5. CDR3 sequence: CASSPGLAEPDTQYF. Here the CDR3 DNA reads TGTGCCAGCAGCCCGGGACTAGCGGAGCCAGATACGCAGTATTTT.

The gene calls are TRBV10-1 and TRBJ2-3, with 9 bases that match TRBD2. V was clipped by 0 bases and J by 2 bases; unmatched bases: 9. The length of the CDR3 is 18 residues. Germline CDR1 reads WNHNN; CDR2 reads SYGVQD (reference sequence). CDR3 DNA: TGCGCCAGCAGTGAGTCCGCCTATGCTAGCGGGATCACAGATACGCAGTATTTT. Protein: CASSESAYASGITDTQYF.

CDR3 in DNA: TGTGCCAGTGCCGGGACTAGCGACAATGAGCAGTTCTTC. It yields the protein CASAGTSDNEQFF. V usage is TRBV9 and J usage is TRBJ2-1; TRBD2 matches at 10 bases. The CDR3 is 13 residues long. In germline, CDR1 is SGDLS, CDR2 YYNGEE. V shed 8 bases and J 5 bases; nucleotides not matched to a gene: 4. Full variable domain (missing parts from reference TRBV9 and TRBJ2-1): DSGVTQTPKHLITATGQRVTLRCSPRSGDLSVYWYQQSLDQGLQFLIQYYNGEERAKGNILERFSAQQFPDLHSELNLSSLELGDSALYFCASAGTSDNEQFFGPGTRLTVL.

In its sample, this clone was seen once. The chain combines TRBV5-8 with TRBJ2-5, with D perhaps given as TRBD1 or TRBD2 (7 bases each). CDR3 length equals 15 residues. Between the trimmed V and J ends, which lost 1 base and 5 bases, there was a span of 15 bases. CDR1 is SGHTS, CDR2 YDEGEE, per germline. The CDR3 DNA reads TGTGCCAGCAGCTTGCAGGGGGAGGGTTTGGAGACCCAGTACTTC. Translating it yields CASSLQGEGLETQYF.

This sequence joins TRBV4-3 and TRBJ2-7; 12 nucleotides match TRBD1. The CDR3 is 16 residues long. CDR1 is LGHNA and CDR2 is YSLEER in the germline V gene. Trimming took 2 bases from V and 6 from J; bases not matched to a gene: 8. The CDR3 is CASSQRTGQGAFEQYF. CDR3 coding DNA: TGCGCCAGCAGCCAACGAACGGGACAGGGGGCATTCGAGCAGTACTTC.

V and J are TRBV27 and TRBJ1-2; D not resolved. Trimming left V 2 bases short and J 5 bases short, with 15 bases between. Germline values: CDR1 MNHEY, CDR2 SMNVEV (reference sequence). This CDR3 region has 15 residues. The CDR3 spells CASSLQAPGVYGYTF. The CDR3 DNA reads TGTGCCAGCAGTTTACAGGCACCCGGGGTTTATGGCTACACCTTC.

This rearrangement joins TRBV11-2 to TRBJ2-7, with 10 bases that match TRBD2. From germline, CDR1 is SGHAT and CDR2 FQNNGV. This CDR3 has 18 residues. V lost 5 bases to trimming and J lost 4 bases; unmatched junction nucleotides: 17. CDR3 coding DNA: TGTGCCAGCAGCCGGACTAGCGGACTGACGGGGAGCGGGTACGAGCAGTACTTC. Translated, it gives CASSRTSGLTGSGYEQYF.

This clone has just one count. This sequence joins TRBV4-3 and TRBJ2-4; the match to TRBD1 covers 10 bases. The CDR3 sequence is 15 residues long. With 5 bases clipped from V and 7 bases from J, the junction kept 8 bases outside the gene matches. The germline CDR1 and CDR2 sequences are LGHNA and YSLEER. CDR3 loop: CASSEGTGVSNIQYF. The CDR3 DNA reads TGCGCCAGCAGCGAAGGGACAGGGGTTTCGAACATTCAGTACTTC.

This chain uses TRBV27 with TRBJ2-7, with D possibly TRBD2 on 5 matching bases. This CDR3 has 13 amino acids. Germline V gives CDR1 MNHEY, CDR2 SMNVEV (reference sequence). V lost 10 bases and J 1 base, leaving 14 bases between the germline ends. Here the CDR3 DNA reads TGTGCCACCCGGGAAGGTCGATCCTACGAGCAGTACTTC. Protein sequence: CATREGRSYEQYF.

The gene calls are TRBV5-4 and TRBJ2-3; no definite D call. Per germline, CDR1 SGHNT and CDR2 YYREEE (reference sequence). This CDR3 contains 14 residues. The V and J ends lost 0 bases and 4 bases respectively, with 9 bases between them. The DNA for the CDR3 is TGTGCCAGCAGCTTGGTTGGAACCCCAGATACGCAGTATTTT. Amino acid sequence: CASSLVGTPDTQYF.